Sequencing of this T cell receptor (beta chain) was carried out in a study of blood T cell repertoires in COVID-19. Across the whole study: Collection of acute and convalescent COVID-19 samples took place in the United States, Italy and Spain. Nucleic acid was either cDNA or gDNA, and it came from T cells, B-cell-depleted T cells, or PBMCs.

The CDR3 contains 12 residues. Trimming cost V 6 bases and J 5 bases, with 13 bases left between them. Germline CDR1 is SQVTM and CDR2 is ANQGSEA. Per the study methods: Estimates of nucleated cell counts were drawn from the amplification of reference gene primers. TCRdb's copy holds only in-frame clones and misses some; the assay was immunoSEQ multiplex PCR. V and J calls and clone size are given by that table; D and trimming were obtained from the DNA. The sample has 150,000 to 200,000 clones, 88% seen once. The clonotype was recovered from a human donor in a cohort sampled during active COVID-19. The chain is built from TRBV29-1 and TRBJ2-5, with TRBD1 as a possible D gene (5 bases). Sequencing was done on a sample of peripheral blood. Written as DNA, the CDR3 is TGCAGCGTGGGTCAGGGTGGGGAGACCCAGTACTTC. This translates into CSVGQGGETQYF. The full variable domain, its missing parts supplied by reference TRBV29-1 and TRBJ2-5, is SAVISQKPSRDICQRGTSLTIQCQVDSQVTMMFWYRQQPGQSLTLIATANQGSEATYESGFVIDKFPISRPNLTFSTLTVSNMSPEDSSIYLCSVGQGGETQYFGPGTRLLVL.